The 30 T cell receptor beta chains below come from one sample, sequenced in a study of blood T cell repertoires in COVID-19. This table comes from immunoSEQ multiplex PCR, and its TCRdb copy is limited to in-frame clones, with some not included. The table has 200,000 to 250,000 clones, roughly 91% seen once; the top ten hold over 0.65%. The sequencing input was peripheral blood. The receptors stem from a young man with COVID-19, enrolled during active disease.

The chain uses TRBV4-1 and TRBJ1-3; D is possibly TRBD1 (5 bases). Looked up from germline, CDR1 is MGHRA and CDR2 is YSYEKL. The CDR3 length is 15 residues. Trimming removed 5 bases from V and 5 bases from J, with 16 bases in between. The CDR3 spells CASSVNRDSRNTIYF. CDR3 DNA sequence: TGCGCCAGCAGCGTCAATCGGGACTCCCGAAACACCATATATTTT.

The rearrangement uses TRBV3-1 (or the pseudogene TRBV3-2) and TRBJ2-3; no definite D call. The CDR3 spans 15 residues. V lost 0 bases and J 2 bases, leaving 9 bases between the germline ends. Germline V gene lookup returns CDR1 LGHDT and CDR2 YNNKEL (reference sequence). CDR3 amino acids: CASSQDSGPTDTQYF. CDR3 nucleotides: TGTGCCAGCAGCCAAGATTCAGGTCCCACAGATACGCAGTATTTT.

The V and J genes are TRBV4-1 and TRBJ1-5; the D gene is possibly TRBD1 (5 bases). Germline loops: CDR1 MGHRA, CDR2 YSYEKL. This CDR3 is built from 16 residues. Trimming stripped 0 bases from V and 4 bases from J, with 13 bases between. The CDR3 DNA is TGCGCCAGCAGCCAAGACTCCTGGGGCTGGAATCAGCCCCAGCATTTT. Its protein product is CASSQDSWGWNQPQHF.

In its sample, this clone was seen a few times. The chain employs TRBV11-2 and TRBJ2-7, with TRBD1 matching 8 bases. The CDR3 totals 15 residues. The germline V gene has CDR1 SGHAT and CDR2 FQNNGV. The V segment lost 3 bases and the J segment 3 bases; nucleotides outside the gene matches: 7. The CDR3 DNA reads as TGTGCCAGCAGCTTCCTGGGACAGGAGGTCTACGAGCAGTACTTC. Protein: CASSFLGQEVYEQYF.

The sample holds one count of this clone. V gene TRBV28 combines with J gene TRBJ2-2, with D possibly matching TRBD2 (7 bases). Germline lookup yields CDR1 MDHEN and CDR2 SYDVKM. The CDR3 is made up of 14 amino acids. Trimming removed 5 bases at V and 6 bases at J, with 13 bases between. CDR3 residues: CASSLGGGAGELFF. The CDR3, as DNA: TGTGCCAGCAGTCTGGGGGGGGGCGCCGGGGAGCTGTTTTTT.

This sequence joins TRBV2 and TRBJ1-2; D unresolved. Trimming shortened V by 4 bases and J by 4 bases, and 10 bases separated the two germline ends. Germline V gene lookup returns CDR1 SNHLY and CDR2 FYNNEI. The CDR3 has 13 amino acids. CDR3 in DNA: TGTGCCAGCAGTGGAAGCCAAACCTATGGCTACACCTTC. Residues: CASSGSQTYGYTF.

V gene TRBV19 combines with J gene TRBJ1-4; the D gene is possibly TRBD1 (6 bases). The CDR3 length is 17 residues. V was cut by 5 bases and J by 8 bases, with 24 bases left in between. CDR1 is LNHDA and CDR2 is SQIVND in the germline V gene (reference sequence). CDR3 protein: CASSPHRDTSRSEKLFF. In DNA form, the CDR3 reads TGTGCCAGTAGTCCTCACCGGGACACCTCAAGATCGGAAAAACTGTTTTTT.

This clone was observed a few times. CDR3 residues: CASSFAVFYGYTF. The CDR3 coding sequence is TGTGCCAGCAGTTTTGCAGTCTTCTATGGCTACACCTTC. V usage is TRBV12-3 or TRBV12-4 and J usage is TRBJ1-2; D is unresolved. V lost 3 bases and J lost 4, with 9 bases in between. CDR3 length equals 13 residues.

This clone appeared a single time. The chain combines TRBV12-5 with TRBJ1-1; no clear D. Trimming removed 1 base at V and 3 bases at J, with 12 bases between. CDR3 length: 15 amino acids. The germline V gene has CDR1 LGHNT and CDR2 FRNRAP. For the CDR3, the DNA is TGTGCTAGTGGTTTGGACTCGGGGTGGGACACTGAAGCTTTCTTT. Its translation: CASGLDSGWDTEAFF.

CDR3 in DNA: TGTGCCAGCAGCGATCCTCGCAGCGGGGGAGCCACCGGGGAGCTGTTTTTT. It specifies CASSDPRSGGATGELFF. The chain has TRBV3-1 (or the pseudogene TRBV3-2) and TRBJ2-2; 8 bases align to TRBD2. After removal of 5 bases from V and 4 bases from J, the junction contained 12 bases not matched to a gene. The CDR3 totals 17 residues. The germline gives CDR1 LGHDT, CDR2 YNNKEL (reference sequence).

The chain carries TRBV30 and TRBJ2-7; D gene uncertain. Germline V lookup: CDR1 GTSNPN, CDR2 SVGIG (reference sequence). The CDR3 has 14 residues. V lost 0 bases to trimming and J lost 5 bases, with 14 bases between them. CDR3 sequence (DNA): TGTGCCTGGAGTGTAAGCTCGGGTACCGACGAGCAGTACTTC. The encoded protein is CAWSVSSGTDEQYF.

The chain carries TRBV30 and TRBJ1-2; no clear D gene. Germline values: CDR1 GTSNPN, CDR2 SVGIG (reference sequence). V shed 0 bases and J shed 8 bases, with 10 bases lying between them. The CDR3 extends over 12 amino acids. The CDR3 region is CAWSVRMEGYTF. Here the CDR3 DNA reads TGTGCCTGGAGTGTACGTATGGAGGGCTACACCTTC.

This rearrangement joins TRBV18 to TRBJ2-5, with 8 positions matching TRBD1. CDR3 length: 16 residues. The V gene's germline CDR1 is KGHSH and CDR2 LQKENI. The V and J ends lost 3 bases and 4 bases, in that order; junction bases with no gene match: 10. CDR3 region: CASSPPGGRGGETQYF. CDR3 nucleotides: TGTGCCAGCTCACCTCCAGGGGGCAGGGGAGGAGAGACCCAGTACTTC.

The J gene is TRBJ2-1, the V gene TRBV11-2; weak D call: TRBD1 (5 bases). The ends were cut back, 3 bases at V and 9 bases at J, with 9 bases in the middle. The CDR3 totals 12 residues. Germline CDR1 is SGHAT and CDR2 is FQNNGV. CDR3 DNA: TGTGCCAGCAGCTTCGACAGCGCTGAGCAGTTCTTC. Its protein is CASSFDSAEQFF. The full variable domain, its missing parts supplied by reference TRBV11-2 and TRBJ2-1, is EAGVAQSPRYKIIEKRQSVAFWCNPISGHATLYWYQQILGQGPKLLIQFQNNGVVDDSQLPKDRFSAERLKGVDSTLKIQPAKLEDSAVYLCASSFDSAEQFFGPGTRLTVL.

This clone appeared once. The genes are TRBV7-6 and TRBJ2-7, with D perhaps TRBD2 (5 bases). Germline V CDR1 and CDR2: SGHVS, FNYEAQ. The CDR3 has 16 amino acids. V was cut by 4 bases and J by 0 bases, with 16 bases left in between. The CDR3 nucleotides are TGTGCCAGCAGCTCCCTGGATCGTGGGAGCTCCTACGAGCAGTACTTC. Residues: CASSSLDRGSSYEQYF. The full variable domain, with the rest looked up from reference TRBV7-6 and TRBJ2-7, is GAGVSQSPRYKVTKRGQDVALRCDPISGHVSLYWYRQALGQGPEFLTYFNYEAQQDKSGLPNDRFSAERPEGSISTLTIQRTEQRDSAMYRCASSSLDRGSSYEQYFGPGTRLTVT.

This chain uses TRBV3-1 (or the pseudogene TRBV3-2) with TRBJ2-5, with D unclear. CDR3 length: 15 amino acids. Per germline, CDR1 LGHDT and CDR2 YNNKEL (reference sequence). V gave up 1 base and J gave up 4 bases, with 13 bases separating them. CDR3 sequence (DNA): TGTGCCAGCAGCCAAGCTTCCTTTGAGGCAGAGACCCAGTACTTC. It is translated as CASSQASFEAETQYF.

The gene calls are TRBV4-1 and TRBJ2-1; 9 positions agree with TRBD2. The germline V gene has CDR1 MGHRA and CDR2 YSYEKL. The CDR3 totals 16 residues. V lost 4 bases, J lost 0 bases, and 4 bases stayed unmatched. The CDR3 is CASSLDSGGSYNEQFF. The CDR3 nucleotides read TGCGCCAGCAGCCTCGATAGCGGGGGCTCCTACAATGAGCAGTTCTTC.

This rearrangement joins TRBV2 to TRBJ1-1; a possible D gene is TRBD1 (5 bases). The V gene's germline CDR1 is SNHLY and CDR2 FYNNEI. The V gene lost 6 bases and the J gene lost 1 base, with 9 bases spanning the gap. This CDR3 spans 13 amino acids. CDR3 DNA: TGTGCCAGCAGCGACAGAACGAACACTGAAGCTTTCTTT. This encodes CASSDRTNTEAFF.

The chain uses TRBV18 and TRBJ1-5; maybe TRBD1 (5 bases). This CDR3 spans 14 amino acids. V was clipped by 4 bases and J by 2 bases, with 9 bases between them. Per germline, CDR1 KGHSH and CDR2 LQKENI. DNA for the CDR3: TGTGCCAGCTCACTTGAAGGGGGCAATCAGCCCCAGCATTTT. Its protein is CASSLEGGNQPQHF.

V and J are TRBV2 and TRBJ2-1; no clear D. This CDR3 contains 13 residues. Germline V gives CDR1 SNHLY, CDR2 FYNNEI. The V end was cut by 5 bases, the J end by 12 bases, with 17 bases between. In DNA form, the CDR3 reads TGTGCCAGCAGTAGCCCAGACCCCCCGGGGCAGTTCTTC. Translation: CASSSPDPPGQFF.

V and J are TRBV30 and TRBJ1-2; TRBD1 matches at 10 bases. The CDR3 covers 14 residues. CDR1 is GTSNPN and CDR2 is SVGIG in the germline V gene (reference sequence). Trimming cost V 8 bases and J 3 bases; bases outside gene matches: 9. The CDR3 here is CALLDRGLDYGYTF. In DNA, the CDR3 is TGTGCCCTATTAGACAGGGGGCTCGACTATGGCTACACCTTC.

The gene calls are TRBV13 and TRBJ1-5; perhaps TRBD1 as D (5 bases). Trimming shortened V by 3 bases and J by 7 bases, and 10 bases separated the two germline ends. Germline-derived CDR1 and CDR2 are PRHDT and FYEKMQ (reference sequence). The CDR3 consists of 13 residues. DNA for the CDR3: TGTGCCAGCAGCTTCCAGGGTAGGCAGCCCCAGCATTTT. It translates to CASSFQGRQPQHF.

The J gene is TRBJ2-2, the V gene TRBV11-2; 9 bases are shared with TRBD2. The CDR3 has 16 amino acids. Germline V gene lookup returns CDR1 SGHAT and CDR2 FQNNGV. With 7 bases clipped from V and 1 base from J, the junction kept 7 bases outside the gene matches. The CDR3 DNA follows: TGTGCCAGCAATAGGGGTAGCGGGGGGAACACCGGGGAGCTGTTTTTT. It encodes CASNRGSGGNTGELFF.

This chain links TRBV9 with TRBJ1-2; 9 positions match TRBD1. CDR1 and CDR2 from the germline V gene are SGDLS and YYNGEE. There are 18 residues in the CDR3. J was trimmed by 4 bases and V by 3 bases; bases with no gene match: 16. CDR3 in DNA: TGTGCCAGCAGCGCGGGAACAGGGGGCGCCCCTAGCCTCTATGGCTACACCTTC. This gives the protein CASSAGTGGAPSLYGYTF.

This chain links TRBV15 with TRBJ1-3; D gene uncertain. CDR1 is LNHNV, CDR2 YYDKDF, per germline (reference sequence). The CDR3 runs 16 residues. The ends were cut back, 0 bases at V and 4 bases at J, with 13 bases in the middle. The CDR3 DNA reads as TGTGCCACCAGCAGAGATCCGGGTCCAATGGGAAACACCATATATTTT. It is translated as CATSRDPGPMGNTIYF.

The gene calls are TRBV10-2 and TRBJ2-1; 12 bases map to TRBD2. CDR3 length: 16 residues. The germline V gene has CDR1 WSHSY and CDR2 SAAADI. V lost 6 bases and J lost 2; bases outside the gene matches: 5. The CDR3 nucleotides read TGCGCCAGCAGAGTACTAGCGGGGGGCACCTACAATGAGCAGTTCTTC. Encoded protein: CASRVLAGGTYNEQFF.

The chain combines TRBV4-1 with TRBJ1-5; D uncertain. The CDR3 has 17 residues. The V and J ends lost 0 bases and 1 base respectively, with 13 bases between them. The germline V gene encodes CDR1 MGHRA and CDR2 YSYEKL. The CDR3 DNA reads as TGCGCCAGCAGCCAAGATGTCGCGGGTCTCAGCAATCAGCCCCAGCATTTT. This encodes CASSQDVAGLSNQPQHF.

This clone has just one count. Here the CDR3 reads CASSDPQGTYYEQYF. The CDR3 coding sequence is TGTGCCAGCAGTGACCCACAGGGGACCTACTACGAGCAGTACTTC. The chain employs TRBV2 and TRBJ2-7, with TRBD1 identical over 7 bases. The V segment lost 3 bases and the J segment 3 bases; nucleotides outside the gene matches: 8. Germline values: CDR1 SNHLY, CDR2 FYNNEI. The CDR3 sequence is 15 residues long.

The rearrangement uses TRBV19 and TRBJ1-2; a possible D gene is TRBD1 (5 bases). Germline CDR1 is LNHDA and CDR2 is SQIVND (reference sequence). The CDR3 totals 14 residues. Trimming removed 4 bases at V and 6 bases at J, with 15 bases between. The CDR3 here is CASSTSEEGHGYTF. The CDR3 DNA reads as TGTGCCAGTAGTACATCCGAGGAGGGGCATGGCTACACCTTC.

The genes are TRBV5-4 and TRBJ2-1, with 9 bases lining up with TRBD1. Trimming took 4 bases from V and 10 from J; bases not matched to a gene: 15. The CDR3 is made up of 16 amino acids. Per the germline V gene, CDR1 is SGHNT and CDR2 is YYREEE (reference sequence). The CDR3 region is CASSLPPGQGLGEQFF. DNA for the CDR3: TGTGCCAGCAGCCTACCCCCGGGACAGGGTCTAGGGGAGCAGTTCTTC.